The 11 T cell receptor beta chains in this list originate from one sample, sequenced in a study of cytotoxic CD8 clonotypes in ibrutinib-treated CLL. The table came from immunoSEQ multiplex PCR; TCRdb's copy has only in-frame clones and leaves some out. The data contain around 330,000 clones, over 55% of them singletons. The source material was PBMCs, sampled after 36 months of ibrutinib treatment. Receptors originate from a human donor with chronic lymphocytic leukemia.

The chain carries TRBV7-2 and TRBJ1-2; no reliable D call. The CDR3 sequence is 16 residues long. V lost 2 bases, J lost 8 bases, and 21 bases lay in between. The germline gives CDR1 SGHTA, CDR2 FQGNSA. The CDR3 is CASSLSPAGRGEGYTF. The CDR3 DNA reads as TGTGCCAGCAGCTTATCCCCCGCCGGAAGAGGAGAGGGCTACACCTTC.

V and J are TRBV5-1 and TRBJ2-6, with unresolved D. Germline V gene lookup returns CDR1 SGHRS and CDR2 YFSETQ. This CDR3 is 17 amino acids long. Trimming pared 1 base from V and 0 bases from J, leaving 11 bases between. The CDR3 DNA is TGCGCCAGCAGCTTGTGGGCTCAAGTCTCTGGGGCCAACGTCCTGACTTTC. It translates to CASSLWAQVSGANVLTF.

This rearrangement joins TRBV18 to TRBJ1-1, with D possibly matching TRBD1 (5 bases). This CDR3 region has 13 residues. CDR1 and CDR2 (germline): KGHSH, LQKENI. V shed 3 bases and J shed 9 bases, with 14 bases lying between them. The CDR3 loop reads CASSPPLGDQAFF. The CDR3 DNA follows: TGTGCCAGCTCACCCCCCCTCGGGGACCAAGCTTTCTTT.

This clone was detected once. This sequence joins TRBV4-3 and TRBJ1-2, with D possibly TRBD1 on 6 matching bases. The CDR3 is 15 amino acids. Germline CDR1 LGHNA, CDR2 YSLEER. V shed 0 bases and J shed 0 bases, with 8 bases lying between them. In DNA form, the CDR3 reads TGCGCCAGCAGCCAAGACAGGGGAACTAACTATGGCTACACCTTC. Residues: CASSQDRGTNYGYTF.

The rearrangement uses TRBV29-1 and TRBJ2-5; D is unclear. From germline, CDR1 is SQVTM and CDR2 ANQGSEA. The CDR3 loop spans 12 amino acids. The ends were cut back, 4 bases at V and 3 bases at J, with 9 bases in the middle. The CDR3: CSVGPEKETQYF. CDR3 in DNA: TGCAGCGTTGGTCCGGAGAAAGAGACCCAGTACTTC.

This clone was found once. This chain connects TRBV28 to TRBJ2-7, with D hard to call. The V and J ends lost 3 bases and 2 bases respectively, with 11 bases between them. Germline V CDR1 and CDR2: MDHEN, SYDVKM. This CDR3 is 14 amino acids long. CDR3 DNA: TGTGCCAGCAGTTTGAAGGGCCGTCCCTACGAGCAGTACTTC. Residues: CASSLKGRPYEQYF.

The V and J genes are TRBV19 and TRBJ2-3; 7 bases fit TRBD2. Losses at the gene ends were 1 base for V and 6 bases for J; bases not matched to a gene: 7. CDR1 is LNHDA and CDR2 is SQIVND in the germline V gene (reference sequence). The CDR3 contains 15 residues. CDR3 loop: CASSIGSSGRDTQYF. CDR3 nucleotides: TGTGCCAGTAGTATAGGGTCTAGCGGAAGGGATACGCAGTATTTT.

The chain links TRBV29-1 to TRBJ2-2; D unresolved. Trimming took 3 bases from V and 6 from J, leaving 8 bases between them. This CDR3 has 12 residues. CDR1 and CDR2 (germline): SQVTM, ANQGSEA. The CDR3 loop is CSVDRVAGELFF. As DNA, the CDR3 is TGCAGCGTTGATAGGGTCGCCGGGGAGCTGTTTTTT.

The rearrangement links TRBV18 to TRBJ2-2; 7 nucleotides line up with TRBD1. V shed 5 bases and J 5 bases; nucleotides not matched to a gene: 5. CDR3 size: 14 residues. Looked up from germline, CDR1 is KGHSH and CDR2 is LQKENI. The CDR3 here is CASSARQGTGELFF. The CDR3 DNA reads TGTGCCAGCTCAGCACGACAGGGAACCGGGGAGCTGTTTTTT.

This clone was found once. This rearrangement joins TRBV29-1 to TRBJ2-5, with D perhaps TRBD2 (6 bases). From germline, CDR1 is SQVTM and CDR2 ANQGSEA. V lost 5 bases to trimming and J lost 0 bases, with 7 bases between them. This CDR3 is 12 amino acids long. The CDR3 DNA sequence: TGCAGCGTTTGGACTAACCAAGAGACCCAGTACTTC. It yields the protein CSVWTNQETQYF.

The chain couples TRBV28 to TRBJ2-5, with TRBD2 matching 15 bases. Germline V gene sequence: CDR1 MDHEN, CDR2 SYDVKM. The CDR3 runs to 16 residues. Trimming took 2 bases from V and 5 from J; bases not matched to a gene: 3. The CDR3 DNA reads TGTGCCAGCAGTTTAGGACTAGCGGGAGGGCCGGAGACCCAGTACTTC. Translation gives CASSLGLAGGPETQYF.